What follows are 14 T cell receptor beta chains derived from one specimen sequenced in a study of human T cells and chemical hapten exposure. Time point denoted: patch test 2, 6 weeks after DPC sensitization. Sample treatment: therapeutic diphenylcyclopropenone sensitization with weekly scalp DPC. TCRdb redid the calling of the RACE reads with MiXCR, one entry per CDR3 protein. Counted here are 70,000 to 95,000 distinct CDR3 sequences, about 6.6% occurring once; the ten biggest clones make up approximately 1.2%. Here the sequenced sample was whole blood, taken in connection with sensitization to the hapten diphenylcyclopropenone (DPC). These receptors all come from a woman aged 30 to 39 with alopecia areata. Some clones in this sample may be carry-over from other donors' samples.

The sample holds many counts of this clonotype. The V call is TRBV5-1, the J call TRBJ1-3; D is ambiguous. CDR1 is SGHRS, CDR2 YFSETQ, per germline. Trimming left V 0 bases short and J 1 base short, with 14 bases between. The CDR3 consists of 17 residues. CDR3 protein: CASSLASGARSGNTIYF. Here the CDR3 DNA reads TGCGCCAGCAGCTTGGCGTCAGGCGCCCGATCTGGAAACACCATATATTTT. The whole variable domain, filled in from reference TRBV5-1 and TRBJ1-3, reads KAGVTQTPRYLIKTRGQQVTLSCSPISGHRSVSWYQQTPGQGLQFLFEYFSETQRNKGNFPGRFSGRQFSNSRSEMNVSTLELGDSALYLCASSLASGARSGNTIYFGEGSWLTVV.

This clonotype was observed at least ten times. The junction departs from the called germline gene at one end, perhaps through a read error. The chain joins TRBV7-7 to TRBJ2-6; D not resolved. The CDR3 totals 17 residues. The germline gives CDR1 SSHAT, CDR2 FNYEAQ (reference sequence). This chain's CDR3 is CASSLDVLNSGANVLTF. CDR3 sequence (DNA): TGTGCTAGCAGCCTAGACGTTTTGAACTCTGGGGCCAACGTCCTGACTTTC.

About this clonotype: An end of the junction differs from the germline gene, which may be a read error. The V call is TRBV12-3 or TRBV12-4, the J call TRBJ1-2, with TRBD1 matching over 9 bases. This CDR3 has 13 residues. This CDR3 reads CASSLARDREGAF. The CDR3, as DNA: TGTGCCAGCAGTTTAGCAAGGGACAGGGAAGGAGCCTTC.

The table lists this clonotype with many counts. The CDR3 here is CASSPPRDTEAFF. CDR3 nucleotides: TGTGCCAGCTCACCACCTAGGGATACTGAAGCTTTCTTT. This chain joins TRBV18 and TRBJ1-1; D gene uncertain. The germline gives CDR1 KGHSH, CDR2 LQKENI. The ends were cut back, 0 bases at V and 5 bases at J, with 7 bases in the middle. The CDR3 extends over 13 amino acids.

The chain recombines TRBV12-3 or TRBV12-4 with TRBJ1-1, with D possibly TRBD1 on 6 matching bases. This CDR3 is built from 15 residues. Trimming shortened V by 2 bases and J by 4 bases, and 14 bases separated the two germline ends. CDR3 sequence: CASSLTGGLGTEAFF. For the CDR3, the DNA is TGTGCCAGCAGTTTAACCGGGGGCTTGGGCACTGAAGCTTTCTTT.

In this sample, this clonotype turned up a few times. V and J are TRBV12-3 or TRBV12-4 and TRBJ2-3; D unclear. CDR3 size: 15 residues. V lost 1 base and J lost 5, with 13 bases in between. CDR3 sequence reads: CASSLGLTAIDTQYF. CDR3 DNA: TGTGCCAGCAGTTTAGGCCTTACAGCGATAGATACGCAGTATTTT.

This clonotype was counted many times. CDR3 in DNA: TGTGCCAGCAGTTTGCAGGGAACAGATACGCAGTATTTT. Translated: CASSLQGTDTQYF. The chain combines TRBV12-3 or TRBV12-4 with TRBJ2-3; D possibly corresponds to TRBD1 (5 bases). Trimming cost V 3 bases and J 3 bases, with 7 bases left between them. There are 13 residues in the CDR3.

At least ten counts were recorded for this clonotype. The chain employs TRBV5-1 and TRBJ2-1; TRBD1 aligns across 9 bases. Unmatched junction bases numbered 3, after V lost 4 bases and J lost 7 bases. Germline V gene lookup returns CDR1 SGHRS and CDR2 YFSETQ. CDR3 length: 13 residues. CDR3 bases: TGCGCCAGCAGCCGCGGGACAGGGAATGAGCAGTTCTTC. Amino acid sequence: CASSRGTGNEQFF. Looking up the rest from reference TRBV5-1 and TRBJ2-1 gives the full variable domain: KAGVTQTPRYLIKTRGQQVTLSCSPISGHRSVSWYQQTPGQGLQFLFEYFSETQRNKGNFPGRFSGRQFSNSRSEMNVSTLELGDSALYLCASSRGTGNEQFFGPGTRLTVL.

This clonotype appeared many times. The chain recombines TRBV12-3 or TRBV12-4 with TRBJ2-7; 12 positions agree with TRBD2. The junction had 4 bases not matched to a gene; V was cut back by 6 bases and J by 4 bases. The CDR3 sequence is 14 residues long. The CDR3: CASRETSGGYEQYF. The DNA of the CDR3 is TGTGCCAGCAGAGAGACTAGCGGGGGTTACGAGCAGTACTTC.

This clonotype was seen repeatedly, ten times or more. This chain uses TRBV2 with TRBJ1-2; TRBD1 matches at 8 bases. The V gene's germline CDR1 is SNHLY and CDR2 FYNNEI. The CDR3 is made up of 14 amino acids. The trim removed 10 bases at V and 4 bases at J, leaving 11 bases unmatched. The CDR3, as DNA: TGTGCCAACAATACAGGGGGGCTCGTCTATGGCTACACCTTC. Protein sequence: CANNTGGLVYGYTF.

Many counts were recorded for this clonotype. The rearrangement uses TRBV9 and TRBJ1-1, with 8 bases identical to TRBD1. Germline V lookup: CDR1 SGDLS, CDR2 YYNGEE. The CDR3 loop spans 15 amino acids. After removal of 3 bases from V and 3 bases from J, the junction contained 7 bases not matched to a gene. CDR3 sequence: CASSALDRAYTEAFF. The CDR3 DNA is TGTGCCAGCAGCGCCCTGGACAGGGCGTACACTGAAGCTTTCTTT.

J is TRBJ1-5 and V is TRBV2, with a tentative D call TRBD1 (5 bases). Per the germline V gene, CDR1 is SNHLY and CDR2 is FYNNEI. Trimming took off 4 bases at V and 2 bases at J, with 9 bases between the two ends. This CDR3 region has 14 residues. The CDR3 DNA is TGTGCCAGCAGTGCGACAGACCGCAATCAGCCCCAGCATTTT. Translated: CASSATDRNQPQHF.

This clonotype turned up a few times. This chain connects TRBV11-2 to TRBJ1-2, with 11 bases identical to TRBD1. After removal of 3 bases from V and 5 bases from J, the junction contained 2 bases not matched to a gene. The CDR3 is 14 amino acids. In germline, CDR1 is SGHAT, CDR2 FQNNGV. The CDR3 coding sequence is TGTGCCAGCAGCTTTGGACAGGGGGCATATGGCTACACCTTC. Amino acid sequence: CASSFGQGAYGYTF.

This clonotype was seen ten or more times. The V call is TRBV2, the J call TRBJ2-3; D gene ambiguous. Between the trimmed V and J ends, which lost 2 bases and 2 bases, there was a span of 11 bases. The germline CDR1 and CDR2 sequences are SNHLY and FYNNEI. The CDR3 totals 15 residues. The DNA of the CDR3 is TGTGCCAGCAGTGAATCCCTTCCACCCACAGATACGCAGTATTTT. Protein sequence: CASSESLPPTDTQYF.